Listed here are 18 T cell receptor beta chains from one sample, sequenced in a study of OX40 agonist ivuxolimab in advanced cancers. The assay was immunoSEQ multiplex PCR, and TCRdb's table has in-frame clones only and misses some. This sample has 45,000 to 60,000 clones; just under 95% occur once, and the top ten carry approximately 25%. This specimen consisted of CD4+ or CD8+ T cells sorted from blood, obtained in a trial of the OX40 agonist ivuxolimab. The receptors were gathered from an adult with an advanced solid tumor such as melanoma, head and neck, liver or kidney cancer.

CDR3 residues: CASGGFSYEQYF. In nucleotides, the CDR3 is TGTGCCAGCGGCGGGTTCTCCTACGAGCAGTACTTC. The rearrangement joins TRBV6-5 to TRBJ2-7; D may be TRBD2 (5 bases). This CDR3 spans 12 amino acids. CDR1 is MNHEY, CDR2 SVGAGI, per germline. With 8 bases removed from V and 0 bases from J, the gap between germline ends came to 8 bases.

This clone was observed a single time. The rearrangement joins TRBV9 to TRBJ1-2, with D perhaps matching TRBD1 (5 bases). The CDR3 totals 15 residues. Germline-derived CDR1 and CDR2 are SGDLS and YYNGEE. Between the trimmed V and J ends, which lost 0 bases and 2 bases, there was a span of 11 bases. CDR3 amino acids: CASSVVGTENYGYTF. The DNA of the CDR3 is TGTGCCAGCAGCGTAGTTGGGACCGAGAACTATGGCTACACCTTC.

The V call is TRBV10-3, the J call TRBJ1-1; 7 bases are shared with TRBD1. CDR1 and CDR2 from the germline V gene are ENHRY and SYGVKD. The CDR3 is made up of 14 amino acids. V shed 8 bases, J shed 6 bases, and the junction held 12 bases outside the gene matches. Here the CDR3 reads CAIYRQGVIPEAFF. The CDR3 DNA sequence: TGTGCCATCTACCGACAGGGCGTTATCCCTGAAGCTTTCTTT.

The CDR3 DNA sequence: TGCGCCAGCAGCCAAGGACAGGGGTGGGAAGCTTTCTTT. This codes for CASSQGQGWEAFF. The rearrangement joins TRBV4-3 to TRBJ1-1; 8 nucleotides match TRBD1. Germline trimming cut 1 base from V and 8 bases from J; bases unmatched to any gene: 3. This CDR3 contains 13 residues. Looked up from germline, CDR1 is LGHNA and CDR2 is YSLEER.

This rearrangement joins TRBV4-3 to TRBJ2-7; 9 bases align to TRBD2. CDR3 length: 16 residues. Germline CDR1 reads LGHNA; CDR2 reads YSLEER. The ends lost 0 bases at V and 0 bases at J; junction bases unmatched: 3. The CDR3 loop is CASSQDQTSGSYEQYF. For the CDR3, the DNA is TGCGCCAGCAGCCAAGATCAGACTAGCGGCTCCTACGAGCAGTACTTC.

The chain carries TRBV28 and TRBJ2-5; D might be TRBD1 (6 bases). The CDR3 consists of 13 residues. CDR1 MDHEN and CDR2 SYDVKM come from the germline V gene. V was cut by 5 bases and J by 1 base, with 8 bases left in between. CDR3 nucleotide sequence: TGTGCCAGCAGTCAGGACAGCCAAGAGACCCAGTACTTC. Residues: CASSQDSQETQYF.

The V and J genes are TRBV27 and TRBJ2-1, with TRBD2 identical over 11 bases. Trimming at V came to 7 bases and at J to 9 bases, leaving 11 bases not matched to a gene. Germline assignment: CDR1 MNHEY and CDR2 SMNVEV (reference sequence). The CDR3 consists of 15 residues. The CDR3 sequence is CASIPLAGGIGEQFF. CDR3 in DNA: TGTGCCAGCATCCCTTTAGCGGGAGGGATAGGTGAGCAGTTCTTC.

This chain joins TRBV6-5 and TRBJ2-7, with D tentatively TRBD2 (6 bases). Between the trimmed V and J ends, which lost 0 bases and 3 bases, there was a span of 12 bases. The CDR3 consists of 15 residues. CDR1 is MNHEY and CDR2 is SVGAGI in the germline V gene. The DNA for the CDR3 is TGTGCCAGCAGTTACTCGGGAGGAAACTTCTACGAGCAGTACTTC. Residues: CASSYSGGNFYEQYF.

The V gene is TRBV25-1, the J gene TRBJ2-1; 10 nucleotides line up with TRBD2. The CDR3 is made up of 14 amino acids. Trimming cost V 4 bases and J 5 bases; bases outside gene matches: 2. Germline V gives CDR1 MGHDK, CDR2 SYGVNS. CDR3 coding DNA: TGTGCCAGCAGTGTTACTAGCGGGAACAATGAGCAGTTCTTC. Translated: CASSVTSGNNEQFF. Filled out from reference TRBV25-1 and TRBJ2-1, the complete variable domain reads EADIYQTPRYLVIGTGKKITLECSQTMGHDKMYWYQQDPGMELHLIHYSYGVNSTEKGDLSSESTVSRIRTEHFPLTLESARPSHTSQYLCASSVTSGNNEQFFGPGTRLTVL.

The CDR3 DNA reads TGTGCCAGCAGCTTAGAAGCCTACAATGAGCAGTTCTTC. It encodes CASSLEAYNEQFF. The chain joins TRBV13 to TRBJ2-1; D not certain. Germline-derived CDR1 and CDR2 are PRHDT and FYEKMQ (reference sequence). V was shortened by 1 base and J by 2 bases, with 3 bases between the two germline ends. This CDR3 comprises 13 residues.

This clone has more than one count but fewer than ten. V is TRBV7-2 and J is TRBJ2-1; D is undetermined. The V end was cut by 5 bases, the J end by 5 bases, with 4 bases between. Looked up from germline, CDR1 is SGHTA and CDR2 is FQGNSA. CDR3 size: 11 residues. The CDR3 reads CASSPDNEQFF. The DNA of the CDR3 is TGTGCCAGCAGCCCGGACAATGAGCAGTTCTTC. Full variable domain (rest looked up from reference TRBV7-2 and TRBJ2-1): GAGVSQSPSNKVTEKGKDVELRCDPISGHTALYWYRQSLGQGLEFLIYFQGNSAPDKSGLPSDRFSAERTGGSVSTLTIQRTQQEDSAVYLCASSPDNEQFFGPGTRLTVL.

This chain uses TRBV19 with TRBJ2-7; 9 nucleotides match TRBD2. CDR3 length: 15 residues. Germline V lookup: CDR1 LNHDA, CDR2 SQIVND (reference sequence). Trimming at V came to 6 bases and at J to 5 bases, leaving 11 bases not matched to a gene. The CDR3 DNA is TGTGCCAGTAGCATCTCTGCGGGAGGGCAGGACGAGCAGTACTTC. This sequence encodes CASSISAGGQDEQYF.

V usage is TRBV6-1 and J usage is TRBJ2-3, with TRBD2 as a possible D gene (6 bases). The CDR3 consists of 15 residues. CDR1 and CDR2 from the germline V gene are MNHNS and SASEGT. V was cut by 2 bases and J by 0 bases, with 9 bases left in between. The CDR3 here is CASSESAGSTDTQYF. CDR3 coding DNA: TGTGCCAGCAGTGAATCGGCGGGGAGCACAGATACGCAGTATTTT.

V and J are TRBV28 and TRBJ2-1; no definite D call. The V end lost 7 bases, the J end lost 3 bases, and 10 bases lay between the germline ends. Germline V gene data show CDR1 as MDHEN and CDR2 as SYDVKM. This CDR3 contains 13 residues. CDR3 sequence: CASTRTGYNEQFF. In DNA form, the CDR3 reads TGTGCCAGCACCCGGACGGGCTACAATGAGCAGTTCTTC.

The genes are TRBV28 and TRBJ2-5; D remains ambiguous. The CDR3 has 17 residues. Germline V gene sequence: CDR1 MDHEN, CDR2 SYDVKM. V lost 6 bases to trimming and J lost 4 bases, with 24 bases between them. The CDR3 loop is CASSPYATVAPAETQYF. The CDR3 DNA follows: TGTGCCAGCAGCCCATATGCGACCGTGGCGCCGGCAGAGACCCAGTACTTC.

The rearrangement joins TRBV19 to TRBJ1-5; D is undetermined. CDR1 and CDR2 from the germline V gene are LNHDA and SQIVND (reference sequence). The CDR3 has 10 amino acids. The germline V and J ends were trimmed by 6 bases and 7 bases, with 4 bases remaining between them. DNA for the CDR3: TGTGCCAGTAGCGACCAGCCCCAGCATTTT. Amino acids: CASSDQPQHF.

CDR3 loop: CASSYRNGGYTF. The CDR3 region has the DNA TGTGCCAGCAGTTACCGTAACGGCGGCTACACCTTC. This rearrangement joins TRBV6-5 to TRBJ1-2; D gene uncertain. From germline, CDR1 is MNHEY and CDR2 SVGAGI. Trimming pared 2 bases from V and 8 bases from J, leaving 9 bases between. The CDR3 is made up of 12 amino acids.

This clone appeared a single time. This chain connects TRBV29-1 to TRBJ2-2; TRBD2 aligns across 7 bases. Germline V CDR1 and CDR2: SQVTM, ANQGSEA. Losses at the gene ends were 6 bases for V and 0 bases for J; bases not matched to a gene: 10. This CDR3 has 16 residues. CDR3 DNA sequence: TGCAGCGTATATTCGTGGCGGGAGTCGAACACCGGGGAGCTGTTTTTT. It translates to CSVYSWRESNTGELFF.